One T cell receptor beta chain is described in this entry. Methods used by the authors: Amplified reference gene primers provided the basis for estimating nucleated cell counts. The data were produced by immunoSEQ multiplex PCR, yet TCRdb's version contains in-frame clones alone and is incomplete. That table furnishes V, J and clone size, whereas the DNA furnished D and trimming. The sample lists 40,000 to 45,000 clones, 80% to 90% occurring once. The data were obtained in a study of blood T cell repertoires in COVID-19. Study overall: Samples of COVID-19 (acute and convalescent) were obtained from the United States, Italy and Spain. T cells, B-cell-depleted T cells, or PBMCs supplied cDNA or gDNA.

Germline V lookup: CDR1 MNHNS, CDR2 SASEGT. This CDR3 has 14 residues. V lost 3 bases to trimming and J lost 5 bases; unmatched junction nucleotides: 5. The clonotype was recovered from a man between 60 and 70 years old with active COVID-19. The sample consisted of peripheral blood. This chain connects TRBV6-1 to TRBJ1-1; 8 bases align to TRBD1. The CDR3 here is CASSEDRVETEAFF. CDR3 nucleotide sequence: TGTGCCAGCAGTGAGGACAGGGTGGAAACTGAAGCTTTCTTT.